Following are 5 T cell receptor beta chains from one sample sequenced in a study of T-cell memory formation after mild COVID-19. TCRdb redid the calling of the 5' RACE reads with MiXCR, one entry per CDR3 protein. The sample carries about 560,000 distinct CDR3 sequences, less than 25% recorded once. Material: PBMCs or a T cell subset sorted from them (not recorded which). These receptors originate from an adult woman who had mild COVID-19 (a few samples of this study predate the infection). Cell type and time point are not known.

The CDR3 nucleotides read TGCAGTGCTAGATCCCGGGACAGGGGTTCCTACGAGCAGTACTTC. This sequence encodes CSARSRDRGSYEQYF. The chain carries TRBV20-1 and TRBJ2-7; TRBD1 aligns across 10 bases. The CDR3 is 15 residues long. With 2 bases clipped from V and 1 base from J, the junction kept 5 bases outside the gene matches. Germline V CDR1 and CDR2: DFQATT, SNEGSKA (reference sequence).

V and J are TRBV12-3 or TRBV12-4 and TRBJ1-1, with unresolved D. Between the trimmed V and J ends, which lost 8 bases and 0 bases, there was a span of 10 bases. The CDR3 length is 13 residues. This CDR3 is CASGKTVNTEAFF. The CDR3 DNA reads as TGTGCCAGCGGAAAAACCGTGAACACTGAAGCTTTCTTT.

The gene calls are TRBV3-1 and TRBJ2-7; TRBD2 matches 10 bases. In germline, CDR1 is LGHDT, CDR2 YNNKEL (reference sequence). The CDR3 totals 15 residues. After removal of 3 bases from V and 2 bases from J, the junction contained 4 bases not matched to a gene. The CDR3 coding sequence is TGTGCCAGCAGCCACACCGGGACTAGCGCCTACGAGCAGTACTTC. Protein product: CASSHTGTSAYEQYF.

This clonotype came up a few times. The chain carries TRBV20-1 and TRBJ1-3; TRBD1 matches 8 bases. The CDR3 is made up of 14 amino acids. Trimming removed 6 bases from V and 4 bases from J; junction bases left unmatched: 8. The germline gives CDR1 DFQATT, CDR2 SNEGSKA (reference sequence). The CDR3 bases are TGCAGTGCCGAAGACAGGGGTGCGGGAAACACCATATATTTT. Protein product: CSAEDRGAGNTIYF.

This clonotype was observed a handful of times. This rearrangement joins TRBV20-1 to TRBJ2-4; D remains ambiguous. V was clipped by 3 bases and J by 0 bases, with 9 bases between them. Per the germline V gene, CDR1 is DFQATT and CDR2 is SNEGSKA (reference sequence). The CDR3 runs 14 residues. Written as DNA, the CDR3 is TGCAGTGCTAGTGATGTTACAGCCAAAAACATTCAGTACTTC. This sequence encodes CSASDVTAKNIQYF.